These 9 T cell receptor beta chains were all obtained from the same sample, sequenced in a study of T-cell reconstitution after alpha-beta-depleted transplantation in children. Unique molecular identifiers were used to barcode this TCRbeta library. TCRdb passed the PCR reads through MiXCR, listing each CDR3 protein once. The table has around 450,000 distinct CDR3 sequences, about 10% seen once; the top ten hold just over 2%. Sequencing was performed on PBMCs, taken before TCRalphabeta/CD19-depleted stem cell transplant. Receptor source: a child aged 2 to 10 with inherited bone marrow failure, due to receive a stem cell transplant.

The chain links TRBV12-3 or TRBV12-4 to TRBJ2-7; TRBD1 is a possible D gene (6 bases). This CDR3 contains 16 residues. Trimming pared 2 bases from V and 3 bases from J, leaving 17 bases between. The CDR3 protein is CASSLFPRGRVYEQYF. CDR3 DNA sequence: TGTGCCAGCAGTTTATTTCCCAGGGGTAGGGTCTACGAGCAGTACTTC.

This clonotype showed up many times. The chain employs TRBV19 and TRBJ2-5; TRBD1 is a possible D gene (6 bases). The V gene lost 7 bases and the J gene lost 2 bases, with 11 bases spanning the gap. The CDR3 runs to 13 residues. Per the germline V gene, CDR1 is LNHDA and CDR2 is SQIVND (reference sequence). CDR3 nucleotide sequence: TGTGCCAGTACAACAGGGACGCAAGAGACCCAGTACTTC. Residues: CASTTGTQETQYF.

At least ten counts were recorded for this clonotype. The rearrangement links TRBV11-2 to TRBJ2-3, with 7 positions matching TRBD2. Losses at the gene ends were 2 bases for V and 4 bases for J; bases not matched to a gene: 6. In germline, CDR1 is SGHAT, CDR2 FQNNGV. The CDR3 consists of 15 residues. This CDR3 reads CASSLMAGDPDTQYF. In nucleotides, the CDR3 is TGTGCCAGCAGCTTAATGGCGGGAGATCCAGATACGCAGTATTTT.

Many counts were recorded for this clonotype. The V gene is TRBV7-9, the J gene TRBJ2-1; D gene ambiguous. The CDR3 spans 16 residues. V was shortened by 5 bases and J by 0 bases, with 14 bases between the two germline ends. CDR1 is SEHNR and CDR2 is FQNEAQ in the germline V gene (reference sequence). The CDR3 region has the DNA TGTGCCAGCAGCCCCCCCTCTAGTAGCTCCTACAATGAGCAGTTCTTC. Protein product: CASSPPSSSSYNEQFF.

This clonotype has a count of ten or more. The J gene is TRBJ2-5, the V gene TRBV27; D remains unclear. The CDR3 extends over 16 amino acids. Per the germline V gene, CDR1 is MNHEY and CDR2 is SMNVEV (reference sequence). Trimming took 2 bases from V and 2 from J, leaving 15 bases between them. CDR3 nucleotides: TGTGCCAGCAGTTTAGGCAGATTAGTTCCACAAGAGACCCAGTACTTC. Translation gives CASSLGRLVPQETQYF.

This clonotype was seen repeatedly, ten times or more. The chain has TRBV15 and TRBJ2-1, with a tentative D call TRBD2 (5 bases). Germline assignment: CDR1 LNHNV and CDR2 YYDKDF (reference sequence). The CDR3 is 14 residues long. The V end lost 0 bases, the J end lost 9 bases, and 12 bases lay between the germline ends. CDR3: CATSRDVRGSEQFF. As DNA, the CDR3 is TGTGCCACCAGCAGAGATGTACGGGGTAGTGAGCAGTTCTTC.

This clonotype was seen repeatedly, ten times or more. This chain links TRBV6-2 or TRBV6-3 with TRBJ1-1; D is undetermined. CDR1 and CDR2 (germline): MNHEY, SVGEGT. The CDR3 extends over 12 amino acids. V lost 2 bases to trimming and J lost 8 bases, with 9 bases between them. CDR3 amino acids: CASSYPQNEAFF. The CDR3 region has the DNA TGTGCCAGCAGTTACCCGCAAAACGAAGCTTTCTTT.

This clonotype was detected ten times or more. V gene TRBV24-1 combines with J gene TRBJ2-3; D is unresolved. CDR3 size: 17 residues. Deletions cut 0 bases from V and 5 bases from J, with 17 bases between. CDR1 is KGHDR and CDR2 is SFDVKD in the germline V gene. Here the CDR3 reads CATSDLPGSLFGDTQYF. The CDR3 coding sequence is TGTGCCACCAGTGATTTGCCGGGCAGTCTGTTTGGAGATACGCAGTATTTT.

V gene TRBV6-2 or TRBV6-3 combines with J gene TRBJ1-1; tentatively, D is TRBD1 (5 bases). CDR1 is MNHEY, CDR2 SVGEGT, per germline. Trimming cost V 0 bases and J 5 bases, with 10 bases left between them. The CDR3 extends over 14 amino acids. This chain's CDR3 is CASSYSNRGTEAFF. The CDR3 DNA is TGTGCCAGCAGTTACTCGAACCGGGGGACTGAAGCTTTCTTT.